This T cell receptor (beta chain) was recovered during a study of control samples from healthy donors and cancer patients. CDR1 is MNHEY, CDR2 SVGAGI, per germline. Trimming removed 7 bases at V and 2 bases at J, with 14 bases between. The CDR3 has 14 amino acids. The repertoire was sequenced with immunoSEQ multiplex PCR; TCRdb's copy has only in-frame clones and lacks some. The sample shows some 120,000 clones, 85% to 95% of them seen only once. The rearrangement uses TRBV6-5 and TRBJ1-2; D gene ambiguous. What was sequenced was blood. The source of this sequence is a man aged 18 to 30 in good health. The DNA of the CDR3 is TGTGCCAGCACCCTCGGGAGGCAGAACTATGGCTACACCTTC. This translates into CASTLGRQNYGYTF.